The clone carrying this TCR beta chain showed up just a few times. Its target is unknown. This entry comes from a study of vaccination and CD4 T cells after COVID-19. Looking at the study overall: The cells in question were stimulated using overlapping spike peptides derived from SARS-CoV-2, HCoV-NL63, HCoV-OC43 and HCoV-229E.

With the Oncomine TCR Beta short-read assay, DNA from cultured CD4+ T cells was sequenced. From the PCR reads, TCRdb called clonotypes with MiXCR, one entry per CDR3 protein. Of some 15,000 distinct CDR3 sequences listed, around 45% are singletons. Treatment specified: roughly 10-day PBMC culture with coronavirus spike peptide pools or control peptides (ViraFEST assay). The receptor was derived from a human donor with COVID-19. The sequencing input was cultured CD4+ T cells from blood.

This CDR3 reads CASRGGRSFVSTEAFF. The CDR3 bases are TGTGCCAGCCGAGGGGGGCGTTCTTTCGTAAGCACTGAAGCTTTCTTT. This sequence joins TRBV27 and TRBJ1-1, with D tentatively TRBD1 (6 bases). The germline CDR1 and CDR2 sequences are MNHEY and SMNVEV (reference sequence). V lost 8 bases and J 4 bases, leaving 23 bases between the germline ends. The length of the CDR3 is 16 residues.